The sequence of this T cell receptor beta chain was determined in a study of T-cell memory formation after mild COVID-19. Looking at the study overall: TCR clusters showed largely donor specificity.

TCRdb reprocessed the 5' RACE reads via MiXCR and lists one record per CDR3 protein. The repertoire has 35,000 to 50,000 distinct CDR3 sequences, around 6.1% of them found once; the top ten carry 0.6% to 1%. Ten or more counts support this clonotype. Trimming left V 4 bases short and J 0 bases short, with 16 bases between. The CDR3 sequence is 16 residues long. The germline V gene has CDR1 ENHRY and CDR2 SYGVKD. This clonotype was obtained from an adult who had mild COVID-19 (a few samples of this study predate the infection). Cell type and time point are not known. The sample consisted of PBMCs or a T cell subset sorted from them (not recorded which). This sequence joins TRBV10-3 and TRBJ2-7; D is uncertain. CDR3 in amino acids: CAISGALADSSYEQYF. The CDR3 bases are TGTGCCATCAGTGGGGCCCTGGCAGATTCCTCCTACGAGCAGTACTTC.